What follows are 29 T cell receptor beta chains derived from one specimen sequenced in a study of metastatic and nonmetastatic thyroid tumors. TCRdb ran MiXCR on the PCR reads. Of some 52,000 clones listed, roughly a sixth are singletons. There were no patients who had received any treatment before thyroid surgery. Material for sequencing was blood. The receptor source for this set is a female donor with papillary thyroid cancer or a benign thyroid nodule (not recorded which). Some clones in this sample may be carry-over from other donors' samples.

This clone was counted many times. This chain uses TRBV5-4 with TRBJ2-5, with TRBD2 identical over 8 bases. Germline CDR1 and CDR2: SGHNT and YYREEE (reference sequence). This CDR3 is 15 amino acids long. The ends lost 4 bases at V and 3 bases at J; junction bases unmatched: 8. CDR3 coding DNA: TGTGCCAGCAGCCCGGGGGGGCGGAGGGAAGAGACCCAGTACTTC. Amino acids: CASSPGGRREETQYF.

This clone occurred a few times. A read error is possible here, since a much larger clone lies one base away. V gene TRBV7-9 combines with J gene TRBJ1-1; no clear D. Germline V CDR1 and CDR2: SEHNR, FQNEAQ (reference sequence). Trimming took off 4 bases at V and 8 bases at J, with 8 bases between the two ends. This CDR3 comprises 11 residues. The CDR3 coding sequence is TGTGCCAGCAGCTCCCCAGTGGAAGCTTTCTTT. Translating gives CASSSPVEAFF.

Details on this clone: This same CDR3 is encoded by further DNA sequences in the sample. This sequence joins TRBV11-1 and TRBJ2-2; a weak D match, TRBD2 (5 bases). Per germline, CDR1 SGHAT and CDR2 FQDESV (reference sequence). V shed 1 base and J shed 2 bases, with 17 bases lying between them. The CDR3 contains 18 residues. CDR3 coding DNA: TGTGCCAGCAGCTTAGGGCTAGCTGGCATGCGTAACACCGGGGAGCTGTTTTTT. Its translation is CASSLGLAGMRNTGELFF.

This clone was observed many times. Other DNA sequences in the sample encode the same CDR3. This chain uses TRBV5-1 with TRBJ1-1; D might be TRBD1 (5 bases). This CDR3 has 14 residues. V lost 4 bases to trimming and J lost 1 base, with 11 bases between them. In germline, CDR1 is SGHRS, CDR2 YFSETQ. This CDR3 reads CASSLGTANTEAFF. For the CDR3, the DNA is TGCGCCAGCAGCCTGGGGACGGCGAACACTGAAGCTTTCTTT.

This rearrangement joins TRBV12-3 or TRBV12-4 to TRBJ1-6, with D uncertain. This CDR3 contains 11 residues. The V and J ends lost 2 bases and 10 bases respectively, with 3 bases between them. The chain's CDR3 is CASSLSSPLHF. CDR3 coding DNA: TGTGCCAGCAGTTTATCCTCACCCCTCCACTTT.

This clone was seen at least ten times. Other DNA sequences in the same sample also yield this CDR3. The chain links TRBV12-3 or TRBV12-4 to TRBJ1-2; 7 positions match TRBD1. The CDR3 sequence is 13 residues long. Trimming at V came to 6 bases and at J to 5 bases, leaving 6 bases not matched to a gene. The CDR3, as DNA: TGTGCCAGCAGCCGGGGGACAGATTATGGCTACACCTTC. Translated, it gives CASSRGTDYGYTF.

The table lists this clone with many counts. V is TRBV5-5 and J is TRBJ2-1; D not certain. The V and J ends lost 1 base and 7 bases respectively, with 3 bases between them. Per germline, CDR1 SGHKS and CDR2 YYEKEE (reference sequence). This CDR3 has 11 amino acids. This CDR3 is CASSLLNEQFF. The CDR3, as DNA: TGTGCCAGCAGCTTGTTGAATGAGCAGTTCTTC.

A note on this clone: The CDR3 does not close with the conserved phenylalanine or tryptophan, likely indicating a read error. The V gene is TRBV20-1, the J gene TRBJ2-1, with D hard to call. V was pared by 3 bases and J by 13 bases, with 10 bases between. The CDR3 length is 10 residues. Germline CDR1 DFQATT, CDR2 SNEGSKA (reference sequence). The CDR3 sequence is CSASLVRQFI. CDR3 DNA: TGCAGTGCTAGCTTAGTCAGACAGTTCATC.

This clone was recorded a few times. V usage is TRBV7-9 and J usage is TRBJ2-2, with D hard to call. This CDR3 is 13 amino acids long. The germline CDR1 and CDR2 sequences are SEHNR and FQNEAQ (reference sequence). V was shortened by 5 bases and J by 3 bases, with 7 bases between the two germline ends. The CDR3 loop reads CASSPTYTGELFF. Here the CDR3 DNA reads TGTGCCAGCAGCCCTACCTACACCGGGGAGCTGTTTTTT.

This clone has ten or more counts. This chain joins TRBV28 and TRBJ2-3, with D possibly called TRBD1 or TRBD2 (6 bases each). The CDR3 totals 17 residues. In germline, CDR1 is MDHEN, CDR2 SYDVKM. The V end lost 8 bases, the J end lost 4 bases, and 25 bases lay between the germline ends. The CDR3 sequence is CASVLGGGGGYADTQYF. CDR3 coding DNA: TGTGCCAGCGTATTGGGGGGTGGGGGCGGATATGCAGATACGCAGTATTTT.

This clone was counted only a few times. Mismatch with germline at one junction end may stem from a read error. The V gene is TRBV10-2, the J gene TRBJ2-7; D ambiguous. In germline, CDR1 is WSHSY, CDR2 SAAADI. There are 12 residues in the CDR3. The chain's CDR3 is CASSQKGHALHF. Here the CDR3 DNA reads TGCGCCAGCAGTCAGAAGGGCCATGCCCTCCACTTC.

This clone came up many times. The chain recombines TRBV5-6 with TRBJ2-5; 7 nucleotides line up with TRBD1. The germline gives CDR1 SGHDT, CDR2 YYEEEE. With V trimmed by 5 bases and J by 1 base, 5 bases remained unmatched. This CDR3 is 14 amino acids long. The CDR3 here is CASRAGTVQETQYF. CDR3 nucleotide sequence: TGTGCCAGCAGGGCTGGGACAGTCCAAGAGACCCAGTACTTC.

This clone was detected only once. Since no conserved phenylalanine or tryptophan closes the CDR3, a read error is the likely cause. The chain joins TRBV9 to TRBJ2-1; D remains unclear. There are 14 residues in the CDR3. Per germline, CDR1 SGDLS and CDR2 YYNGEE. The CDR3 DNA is TGTGCCAGCAGAGTAGACGGTGCCTACAATGAGCAGTTCCTC. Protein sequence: CASRVDGAYNEQFL.

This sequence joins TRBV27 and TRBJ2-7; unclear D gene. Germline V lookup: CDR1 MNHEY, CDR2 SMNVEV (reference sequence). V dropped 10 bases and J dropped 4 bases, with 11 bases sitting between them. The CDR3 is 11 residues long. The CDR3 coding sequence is TGTGCCATCGTTCTTAGATACGAGCAGTACTTC. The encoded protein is CAIVLRYEQYF.

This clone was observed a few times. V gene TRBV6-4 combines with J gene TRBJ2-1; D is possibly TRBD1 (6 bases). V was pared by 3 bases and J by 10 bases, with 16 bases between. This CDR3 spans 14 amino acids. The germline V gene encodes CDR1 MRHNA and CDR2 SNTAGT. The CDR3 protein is CASSEKGERGEQFF. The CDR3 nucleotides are TGTGCCAGCAGTGAGAAGGGGGAGAGAGGGGAGCAGTTCTTC.

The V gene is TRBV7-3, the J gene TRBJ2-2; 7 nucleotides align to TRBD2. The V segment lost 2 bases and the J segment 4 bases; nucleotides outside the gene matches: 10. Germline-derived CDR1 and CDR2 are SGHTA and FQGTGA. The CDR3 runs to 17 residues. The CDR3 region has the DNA TGTGCCAGCAGCTTATCTACGGGGGGAGGTGGCACCGGGGAGCTGTTTTTT. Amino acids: CASSLSTGGGGTGELFF.

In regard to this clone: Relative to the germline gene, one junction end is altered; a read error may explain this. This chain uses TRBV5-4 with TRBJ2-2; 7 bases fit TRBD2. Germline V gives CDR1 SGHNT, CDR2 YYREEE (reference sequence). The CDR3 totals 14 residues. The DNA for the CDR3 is TGTGCCATCAGCTTACTAGCGTCCCGGGAGGAGCTGTTTTTT. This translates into CAISLLASREELFF.

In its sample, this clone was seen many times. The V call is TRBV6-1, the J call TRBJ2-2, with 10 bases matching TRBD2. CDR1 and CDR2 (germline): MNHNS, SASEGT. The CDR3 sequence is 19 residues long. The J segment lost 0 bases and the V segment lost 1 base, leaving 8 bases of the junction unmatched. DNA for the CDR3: TGTGCCAGCAGTGAAGAACTAGCGGGATCAAGCGCGAACACCGGGGAGCTGTTTTTT. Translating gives CASSEELAGSSANTGELFF.

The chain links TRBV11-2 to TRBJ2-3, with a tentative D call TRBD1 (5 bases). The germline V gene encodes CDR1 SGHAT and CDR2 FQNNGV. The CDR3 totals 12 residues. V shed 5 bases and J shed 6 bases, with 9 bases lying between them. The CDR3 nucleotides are TGTGCCAGCAGCGGGGCGGCGGATACGCAGTATTTT. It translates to CASSGAADTQYF.

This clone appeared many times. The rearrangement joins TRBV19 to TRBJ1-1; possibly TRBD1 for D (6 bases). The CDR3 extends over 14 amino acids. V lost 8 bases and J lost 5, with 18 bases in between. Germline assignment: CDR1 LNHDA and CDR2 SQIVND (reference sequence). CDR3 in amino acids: CASSAGQGRTEAFF. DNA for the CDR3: TGTGCCAGTTCGGCTGGGCAGGGGAGGACTGAAGCTTTCTTT. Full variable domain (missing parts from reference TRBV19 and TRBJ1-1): DGGITQSPKYLFRKEGQNVTLSCEQNLNHDAMYWYRQDPGQGLRLIYYSQIVNDFQKGDIAEGYSVSREKKESFPLTVTSAQKNPTAFYLCASSAGQGRTEAFFGQGTRLTVV.

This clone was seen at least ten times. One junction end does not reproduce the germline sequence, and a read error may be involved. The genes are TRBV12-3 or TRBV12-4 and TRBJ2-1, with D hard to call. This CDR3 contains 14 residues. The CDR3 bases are TGTGCCAGCAGTTTATACGGCCGCTTCAATGAGCAGCTCTTC. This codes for CASSLYGRFNEQLF.

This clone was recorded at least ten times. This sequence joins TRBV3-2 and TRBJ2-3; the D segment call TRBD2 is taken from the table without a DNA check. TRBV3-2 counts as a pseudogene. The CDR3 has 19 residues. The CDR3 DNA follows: TGTGCCAGCAGCTTTACCCCGGGACTAGCGCCTCTGGGGACAGATACGCAGTATTTT. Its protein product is CASSFTPGLAPLGTDTQYF.

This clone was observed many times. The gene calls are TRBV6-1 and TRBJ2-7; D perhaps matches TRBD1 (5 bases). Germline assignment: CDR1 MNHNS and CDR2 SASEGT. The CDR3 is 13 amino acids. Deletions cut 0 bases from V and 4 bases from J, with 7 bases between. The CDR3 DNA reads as TGTGCCAGCAGTGAAGCGAGACAGTACGAGCAGTACTTC. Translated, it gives CASSEARQYEQYF.

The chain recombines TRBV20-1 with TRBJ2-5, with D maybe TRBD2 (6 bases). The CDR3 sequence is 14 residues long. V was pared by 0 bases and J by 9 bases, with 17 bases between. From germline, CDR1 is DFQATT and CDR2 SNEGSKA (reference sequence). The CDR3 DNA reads TGCAGTGCTAGAGATAGAGGGGATTGGGAGGCCCAGTACTTC. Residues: CSARDRGDWEAQYF.

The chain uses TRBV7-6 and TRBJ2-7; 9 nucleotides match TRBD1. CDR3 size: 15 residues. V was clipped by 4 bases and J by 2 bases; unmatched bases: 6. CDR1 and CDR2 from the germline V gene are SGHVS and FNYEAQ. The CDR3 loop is CASSWGQGITYEQYF. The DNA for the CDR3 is TGTGCCAGCAGCTGGGGACAGGGTATTACCTACGAGCAGTACTTC.

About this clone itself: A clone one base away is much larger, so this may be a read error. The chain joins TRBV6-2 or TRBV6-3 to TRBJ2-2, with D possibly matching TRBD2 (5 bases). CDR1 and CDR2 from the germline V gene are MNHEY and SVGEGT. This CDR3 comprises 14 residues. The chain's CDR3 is CARSYSSGTWELFF. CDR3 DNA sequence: TGTGCCCGCAGTTACTCGAGCGGTACCTGGGAGCTGTTTTTT.

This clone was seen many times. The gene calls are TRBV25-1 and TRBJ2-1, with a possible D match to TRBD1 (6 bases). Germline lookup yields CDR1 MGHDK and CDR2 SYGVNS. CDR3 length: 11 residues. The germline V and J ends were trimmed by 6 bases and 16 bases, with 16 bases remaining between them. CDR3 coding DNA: TGTGCCAGCAGCCGGGACACCTTACGTTTCTTC. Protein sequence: CASSRDTLRFF. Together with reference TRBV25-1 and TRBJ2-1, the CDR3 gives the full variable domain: EADIYQTPRYLVIGTGKKITLECSQTMGHDKMYWYQQDPGMELHLIHYSYGVNSTEKGDLSSESTVSRIRTEHFPLTLESARPSHTSQYLCASSRDTLRFFGPGTRLTVL.

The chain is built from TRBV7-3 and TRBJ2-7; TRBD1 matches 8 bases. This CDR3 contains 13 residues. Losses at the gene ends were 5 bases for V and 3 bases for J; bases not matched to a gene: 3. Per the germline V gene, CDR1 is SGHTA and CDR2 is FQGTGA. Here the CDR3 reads CASSVGQGYEQYF. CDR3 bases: TGTGCCAGCAGCGTCGGACAGGGCTACGAGCAGTACTTC.

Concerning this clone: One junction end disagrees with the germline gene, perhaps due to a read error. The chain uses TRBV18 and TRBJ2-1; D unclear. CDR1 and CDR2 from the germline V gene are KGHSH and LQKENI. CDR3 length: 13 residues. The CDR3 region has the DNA TGTGCCAGCTCACGAGACAAATGCAATGATCAGTTCTTC. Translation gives CASSRDKCNDQFF.